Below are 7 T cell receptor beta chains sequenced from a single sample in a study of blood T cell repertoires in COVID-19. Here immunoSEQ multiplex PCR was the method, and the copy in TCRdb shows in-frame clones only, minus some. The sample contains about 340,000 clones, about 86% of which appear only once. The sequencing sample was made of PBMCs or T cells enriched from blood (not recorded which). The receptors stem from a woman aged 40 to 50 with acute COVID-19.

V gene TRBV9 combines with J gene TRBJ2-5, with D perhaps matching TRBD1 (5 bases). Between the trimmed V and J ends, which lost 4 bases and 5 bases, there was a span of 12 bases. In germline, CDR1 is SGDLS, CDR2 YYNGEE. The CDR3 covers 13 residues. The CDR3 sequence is CASSLGASETQYF. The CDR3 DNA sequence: TGTGCCAGCAGCCTAGGGGCTTCGGAGACCCAGTACTTC.

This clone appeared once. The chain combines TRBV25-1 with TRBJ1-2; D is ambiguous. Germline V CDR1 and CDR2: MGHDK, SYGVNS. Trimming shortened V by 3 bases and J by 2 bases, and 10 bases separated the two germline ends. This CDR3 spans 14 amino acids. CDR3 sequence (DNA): TGTGCCAGCAGTGATAAGAACACGAACTATGGCTACACCTTC. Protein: CASSDKNTNYGYTF.

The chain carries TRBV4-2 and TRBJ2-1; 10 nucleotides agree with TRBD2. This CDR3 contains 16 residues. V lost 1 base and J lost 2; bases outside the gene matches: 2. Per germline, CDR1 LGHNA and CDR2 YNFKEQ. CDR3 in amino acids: CASSQVLAGAYNEQFF. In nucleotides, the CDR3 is TGTGCCAGCAGCCAAGTCCTAGCGGGAGCCTACAATGAGCAGTTCTTC.

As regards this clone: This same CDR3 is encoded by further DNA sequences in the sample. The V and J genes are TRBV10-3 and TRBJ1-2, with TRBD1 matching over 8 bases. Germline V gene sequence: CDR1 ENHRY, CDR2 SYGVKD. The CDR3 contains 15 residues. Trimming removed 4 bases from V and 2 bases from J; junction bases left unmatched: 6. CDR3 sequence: CAISGGQGENYGYTF. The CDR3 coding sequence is TGTGCCATCAGTGGAGGACAGGGAGAGAACTATGGCTACACCTTC.

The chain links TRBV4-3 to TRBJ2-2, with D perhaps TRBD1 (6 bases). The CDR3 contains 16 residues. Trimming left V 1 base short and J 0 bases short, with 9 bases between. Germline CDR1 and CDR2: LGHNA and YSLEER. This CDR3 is CASSQGQETNTGELFF. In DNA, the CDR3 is TGCGCCAGCAGCCAAGGACAGGAAACGAACACCGGGGAGCTGTTTTTT.

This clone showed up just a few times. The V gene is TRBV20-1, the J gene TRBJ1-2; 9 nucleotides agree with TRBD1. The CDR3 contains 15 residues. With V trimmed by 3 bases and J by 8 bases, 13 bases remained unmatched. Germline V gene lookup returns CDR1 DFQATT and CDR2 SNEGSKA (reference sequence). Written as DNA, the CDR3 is TGCAGTGCTAGTCCGGGACAGGGTTTCCTGGCCGGCTACACCTTC. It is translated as CSASPGQGFLAGYTF.

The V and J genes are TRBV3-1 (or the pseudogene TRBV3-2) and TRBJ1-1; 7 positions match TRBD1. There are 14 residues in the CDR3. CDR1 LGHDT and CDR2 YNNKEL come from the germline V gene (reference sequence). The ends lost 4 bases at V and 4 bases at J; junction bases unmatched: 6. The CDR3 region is CASSRDSRGTEAFF. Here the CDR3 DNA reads TGTGCCAGCAGCCGGGACAGCCGGGGCACTGAAGCTTTCTTT.